Below are 32 T cell receptor beta chains sequenced from a single sample in a study of OX40 agonist ivuxolimab in advanced cancers. Produced via immunoSEQ multiplex PCR; TCRdb's table is partial and in-frame only. This table has roughly 72,000 clones, approximately 92% appearing once. The starting material was CD4+ or CD8+ T cells sorted from blood, obtained in a trial of the OX40 agonist ivuxolimab. The receptors here all came from an adult with an advanced solid tumor such as melanoma, head and neck, liver or kidney cancer.

J is TRBJ1-5 and V is TRBV18; D unresolved. V shed 2 bases and J shed 4 bases, with 6 bases lying between them. There are 13 residues in the CDR3. The V gene's germline CDR1 is KGHSH and CDR2 LQKENI. The CDR3, as DNA: TGTGCCAGCTCACCAAGGGCTAATCAGCCCCAGCATTTT. Residues: CASSPRANQPQHF.

This chain uses TRBV5-1 with TRBJ1-2, with 8 nucleotides matching TRBD1. This CDR3 spans 16 amino acids. CDR1 and CDR2 (germline): SGHRS, YFSETQ. V lost 0 bases to trimming and J lost 4 bases; unmatched junction nucleotides: 8. This chain's CDR3 is CASSLGSAGGGYGYTF. The CDR3, as DNA: TGCGCCAGCAGCTTGGGATCGGCAGGGGGCGGCTATGGCTACACCTTC. Full variable domain (rest looked up from reference TRBV5-1 and TRBJ1-2): KAGVTQTPRYLIKTRGQQVTLSCSPISGHRSVSWYQQTPGQGLQFLFEYFSETQRNKGNFPGRFSGRQFSNSRSEMNVSTLELGDSALYLCASSLGSAGGGYGYTFGSGTRLTVV.

V and J are TRBV5-1 and TRBJ2-7; unclear D gene. Deletions cut 4 bases from V and 3 bases from J, with 14 bases between. The CDR3 runs to 14 residues. Germline V gene sequence: CDR1 SGHRS, CDR2 YFSETQ. CDR3 sequence reads: CASSRDTRYYEQYF. DNA for the CDR3: TGCGCCAGCAGCAGAGACACGCGGTACTACGAGCAGTACTTC.

This chain links TRBV5-1 with TRBJ2-7, with D tentatively TRBD2 (6 bases). The CDR3 length is 15 residues. Per germline, CDR1 SGHRS and CDR2 YFSETQ. V shed 5 bases and J shed 2 bases, with 17 bases lying between them. CDR3 protein: CASSRGTIAAYEQYF. The CDR3 nucleotides are TGCGCCAGCAGTCGCGGGACGATAGCCGCCTACGAGCAGTACTTC. Using reference TRBV5-1 and TRBJ2-7 for the parts outside the CDR3, the full variable domain is KAGVTQTPRYLIKTRGQQVTLSCSPISGHRSVSWYQQTPGQGLQFLFEYFSETQRNKGNFPGRFSGRQFSNSRSEMNVSTLELGDSALYLCASSRGTIAAYEQYFGPGTRLTVT.

The CDR3 region is CAGGNQPQHF. As DNA, the CDR3 is TGTGCCGGAGGAAATCAGCCCCAGCATTTT. The chain links TRBV28 to TRBJ1-5; no reliable D call. This CDR3 contains 10 residues. The germline V gene has CDR1 MDHEN and CDR2 SYDVKM. V shed 11 bases and J shed 4 bases, with 6 bases lying between them.

This chain uses TRBV5-1 with TRBJ2-1, with 8 nucleotides matching TRBD2. The CDR3 extends over 15 amino acids. Germline V lookup: CDR1 SGHRS, CDR2 YFSETQ. Trimming removed 0 bases from V and 4 bases from J; junction bases left unmatched: 3. The chain's CDR3 is CASSLVSGEYNEQFF. CDR3 nucleotides: TGCGCCAGCAGCTTGGTTAGCGGGGAGTACAATGAGCAGTTCTTC. The whole variable domain, remainder taken from reference TRBV5-1 and TRBJ2-1, is KAGVTQTPRYLIKTRGQQVTLSCSPISGHRSVSWYQQTPGQGLQFLFEYFSETQRNKGNFPGRFSGRQFSNSRSEMNVSTLELGDSALYLCASSLVSGEYNEQFFGPGTRLTVL.

The rearrangement uses TRBV6-1 and TRBJ1-2; D ambiguous. The V end was cut by 4 bases, the J end by 4 bases, with 22 bases between. The germline V gene has CDR1 MNHNS and CDR2 SASEGT. The CDR3 contains 17 residues. The CDR3 nucleotides read TGTGCCAGCAGTGGTCGTGGTGGCAGTCCGTTCTCCTATGGCTACACCTTC. Translating it yields CASSGRGGSPFSYGYTF.

The chain is built from TRBV7-9 and TRBJ2-3; maybe TRBD2 (7 bases). Trimming pared 2 bases from V and 0 bases from J, leaving 9 bases between. This CDR3 contains 15 residues. Germline V gene data show CDR1 as SEHNR and CDR2 as FQNEAQ (reference sequence). CDR3: CASSLRGASTDTQYF. In DNA form, the CDR3 reads TGTGCCAGCAGCTTACGGGGGGCCAGCACAGATACGCAGTATTTT.

The genes are TRBV7-6 and TRBJ2-5; TRBD2 matches at 7 bases. The J call is doubtful: the DNA matches TRBJ2-7 better. The V gene's germline CDR1 is SGHVS and CDR2 FNYEAQ. This CDR3 region has 16 residues. The CDR3 DNA reads as TGTGCCAGCAGCTTTATGTCGTCTAGCGGAACCTACGAGCAGTACTTC. Its translation: CASSFMSSSGTYEQYF.

This chain links TRBV4-2 with TRBJ2-5; no clear D gene. This CDR3 has 14 amino acids. V was trimmed by 0 bases and J by 2 bases, leaving 7 bases between them. The germline V gene has CDR1 LGHNA and CDR2 YNFKEQ. The DNA for the CDR3 is TGTGCCAGCAGCCAAGAAGGTCAGCAAGAGACCCAGTACTTC. Its protein is CASSQEGQQETQYF.

V is TRBV6-1 and J is TRBJ1-4; 7 bases align to TRBD1. Germline V CDR1 and CDR2: MNHNS, SASEGT. Losses at the gene ends were 1 base for V and 7 bases for J; bases not matched to a gene: 3. The CDR3 is 14 amino acids. Written as DNA, the CDR3 is TGTGCCAGCAGTGAAGGACAGGGAAGTGAAAAACTGTTTTTT. It codes for CASSEGQGSEKLFF.

V and J are TRBV5-6 and TRBJ1-2; D is perhaps TRBD1 (6 bases). The CDR3 covers 13 residues. V shed 4 bases and J shed 8 bases, with 15 bases lying between them. Germline lookup yields CDR1 SGHDT and CDR2 YYEEEE. CDR3 protein: CASSNRASGGYTF. The CDR3 DNA reads as TGTGCCAGCAGCAACAGGGCCTCAGGGGGCTACACCTTC.

This chain links TRBV6-6 with TRBJ1-4; D perhaps matches TRBD1 (5 bases). Germline V lookup: CDR1 MNHNY, CDR2 SVGAGI (reference sequence). The CDR3 consists of 15 residues. The germline V and J ends were trimmed by 4 bases and 5 bases, with 14 bases remaining between them. For the CDR3, the DNA is TGTGCCAGCAGTTCCCGGGGGGGGGAGAATGAAAAACTGTTTTTT. Translating it yields CASSSRGGENEKLFF.

This chain links TRBV19 with TRBJ2-1; D remains unclear. The V gene lost 1 base and the J gene lost 7 bases, with 14 bases spanning the gap. CDR1 and CDR2 (germline): LNHDA, SQIVND (reference sequence). The CDR3 is made up of 15 amino acids. DNA for the CDR3: TGTGCCAGTAGTATAGGGCCGCCAGCGCCGAATGAGCAGTTCTTC. As protein: CASSIGPPAPNEQFF.

Of note for this clone: At one boundary the junction diverges from the germline segment, which might be a read error. The chain is built from TRBV19 and TRBJ2-7, with 7 positions matching TRBD1. The CDR3 spans 17 residues. Germline V gene lookup returns CDR1 LNHDA and CDR2 SQIVND (reference sequence). DNA for the CDR3: TGTGCCAGTAGTATTAGTAGTCTTCCGGGACAGACCTACGGGCAGTACTTC. Encoded protein: CASSISSLPGQTYGQYF.

This chain uses TRBV6-1 with TRBJ1-2; 9 bases line up with TRBD1. The length of the CDR3 is 16 residues. Germline-derived CDR1 and CDR2 are MNHNS and SASEGT. The V and J ends lost 4 bases and 8 bases, in that order; junction bases with no gene match: 14. CDR3 nucleotides: TGTGCCAGCAGTGTGAATTTCGGGACAGGGAGAAACGGCTACACCTTC. Protein: CASSVNFGTGRNGYTF.

J is TRBJ1-6 and V is TRBV5-1; D is perhaps TRBD1 (6 bases). CDR3 length: 15 residues. V was pared by 0 bases and J by 8 bases, with 12 bases between. Germline V CDR1 and CDR2: SGHRS, YFSETQ. The CDR3, as DNA: TGCGCCAGCAGCTTGGGGGGCAGGGGAGATTCACCCCTCCACTTT. Encoded protein: CASSLGGRGDSPLHF.

The rearrangement uses TRBV4-1 and TRBJ1-5; 11 positions match TRBD1. The length of the CDR3 is 15 residues. V shed 4 bases, J shed 6 bases, and the junction held 5 bases outside the gene matches. From germline, CDR1 is MGHRA and CDR2 YSYEKL. CDR3 residues: CASSLGQGAGQPQHF. CDR3 nucleotide sequence: TGCGCCAGCAGCCTCGGACAGGGGGCAGGTCAGCCCCAGCATTTT.

V usage is TRBV28 and J usage is TRBJ1-4; TRBD1 aligns across 7 bases. The V and J ends lost 10 bases and 8 bases, in that order; junction bases with no gene match: 13. The CDR3 extends over 14 amino acids. Germline V lookup: CDR1 MDHEN, CDR2 SYDVKM. CDR3 sequence reads: CAIGEGGRREKLFF. CDR3 nucleotides: TGTGCCATCGGGGAAGGGGGCCGTCGGGAAAAACTGTTTTTT.

The chain links TRBV6-1 to TRBJ1-3; 8 nucleotides match TRBD1. The germline V gene encodes CDR1 MNHNS and CDR2 SASEGT. This CDR3 is built from 15 residues. Losses at the gene ends were 3 bases for V and 3 bases for J; bases not matched to a gene: 4. CDR3 in amino acids: CASSDTGTGGNTIYF. In nucleotides, the CDR3 is TGTGCCAGCAGTGACACCGGGACAGGTGGAAACACCATATATTTT.

This clone was seen only once. The chain is built from TRBV5-1 and TRBJ2-2; 7 bases line up with TRBD1. The length of the CDR3 is 19 residues. Per germline, CDR1 SGHRS and CDR2 YFSETQ. With 2 bases clipped from V and 2 bases from J, the junction kept 15 bases outside the gene matches. The CDR3 is CASSLRRQGVVINTGELFF. The CDR3 nucleotides are TGCGCCAGCAGCTTAAGGAGACAGGGCGTGGTAATAAACACCGGGGAGCTGTTTTTT.

V is TRBV9 and J is TRBJ1-6; D possibly corresponds to TRBD1 (5 bases). Germline lookup yields CDR1 SGDLS and CDR2 YYNGEE. This CDR3 has 15 residues. V gave up 0 bases and J gave up 7 bases, with 11 bases separating them. The CDR3 nucleotides read TGTGCCAGCAGCGTAGGCGTACAGGACAATTCACCCCTCCACTTT. Translation: CASSVGVQDNSPLHF.

This chain uses TRBV21-1 with TRBJ1-1; the D call in the table, TRBD1, was not verified against the DNA. TRBV21-1 is a recognized pseudogene. This CDR3 region has 15 residues. CDR3: CASSTGTGGGTEAFF. DNA for the CDR3: TGTGCCAGCAGCACCGGGACAGGGGGCGGAACTGAAGCTTTCTTT.

This clone showed up just a few times. The chain links TRBV20-1 to TRBJ1-2, with D tentatively TRBD1 (6 bases). The length of the CDR3 is 11 residues. V dropped 6 bases and J dropped 7 bases, with 12 bases sitting between them. The germline V gene has CDR1 DFQATT and CDR2 SNEGSKA (reference sequence). CDR3 DNA: TGCAGTGCCACTGACAGGTTTGGCTACACCTTC. It yields the protein CSATDRFGYTF.

The chain's CDR3 is CASSLLAGSTDTQYF. The CDR3 nucleotides read TGTGCCAGCAGCCTCCTAGCGGGTAGCACAGATACGCAGTATTTT. The rearrangement uses TRBV11-2 and TRBJ2-3; 8 bases fit TRBD2. This CDR3 has 15 amino acids. After removal of 5 bases from V and 0 bases from J, the junction contained 4 bases not matched to a gene. Germline-derived CDR1 and CDR2 are SGHAT and FQNNGV. Full variable domain (missing parts from reference TRBV11-2 and TRBJ2-3): EAGVAQSPRYKIIEKRQSVAFWCNPISGHATLYWYQQILGQGPKLLIQFQNNGVVDDSQLPKDRFSAERLKGVDSTLKIQPAKLEDSAVYLCASSLLAGSTDTQYFGPGTRLTVL.

This clone was recorded only once. The chain couples TRBV5-6 to TRBJ2-1, with D possibly being TRBD2 (6 bases). Per the germline V gene, CDR1 is SGHDT and CDR2 is YYEEEE. This CDR3 region has 16 residues. Trimming removed 2 bases at V and 5 bases at J, with 17 bases between. Here the CDR3 DNA reads TGTGCCAGCAGCTTCCCCCCGACTAGGGGCGACAATGAGCAGTTCTTC. This sequence encodes CASSFPPTRGDNEQFF.

This chain connects TRBV6-5 to TRBJ1-2; D is unclear. V was clipped by 7 bases and J by 1 base, with 10 bases between them. The V gene's germline CDR1 is MNHEY and CDR2 SVGAGI. This CDR3 is built from 13 residues. DNA of the CDR3: TGTGCCAGCAAGAGTCCGGGTAACTATGGCTACACCTTC. Protein: CASKSPGNYGYTF.

V is TRBV7-3 and J is TRBJ2-2; the D gene could be TRBD1 or TRBD2 (5 bases each). Germline CDR1 and CDR2: SGHTA and FQGTGA. Deletions cut 1 base from V and 0 bases from J, with 6 bases between. There are 15 residues in the CDR3. CDR3 coding DNA: TGTGCCAGCAGCTTAAGGGGGACGAACACCGGGGAGCTGTTTTTT. Translation gives CASSLRGTNTGELFF.

This chain links TRBV6-1 with TRBJ2-3, with D perhaps TRBD1 (5 bases). The CDR3 consists of 14 residues. V shed 11 bases and J shed 2 bases, with 17 bases lying between them. Germline V lookup: CDR1 MNHNS, CDR2 SASEGT. This chain's CDR3 is CADLLKGYTDTQYF. The CDR3 nucleotides are TGTGCCGACCTTTTAAAGGGGTACACAGATACGCAGTATTTT.

The chain recombines TRBV18 with TRBJ1-4; D not resolved. This CDR3 has 13 amino acids. Trimming took off 3 bases at V and 8 bases at J, with 10 bases between the two ends. Germline loops: CDR1 KGHSH, CDR2 LQKENI. The CDR3 spells CASSPTGREKLFF. The CDR3, as DNA: TGTGCCAGCTCACCGACGGGGAGAGAAAAACTGTTTTTT.

This clone was counted between two and nine times. Other DNA sequences in this specimen translate into the identical CDR3. J is TRBJ1-6 and V is TRBV14; D remains ambiguous. Germline CDR1 and CDR2: SGHDN and FVKESK. Deletions cut 3 bases from V and 8 bases from J, with 11 bases between. The CDR3 consists of 14 residues. In DNA form, the CDR3 reads TGTGCCAGCAGCCAGGGGAGGGAGTATTCACCCCTCCACTTT. This gives the protein CASSQGREYSPLHF.

This chain joins TRBV28 and TRBJ1-1, with D unclear. Germline CDR1 reads MDHEN; CDR2 reads SYDVKM. The V end was cut by 7 bases, the J end by 1 base, with 10 bases between. This CDR3 has 13 amino acids. CDR3 protein: CASTRTRNTEAFF. The DNA for the CDR3 is TGTGCCAGCACGCGAACCCGGAACACTGAAGCTTTCTTT.